A selection of T cell receptor beta chains follows, all from one sample in a study of T-cell memory formation after mild COVID-19. TCRdb re-called the 5' RACE reads through MiXCR, storing one row per CDR3 protein. The sample shows roughly 150,000 distinct CDR3 sequences, 13% of them seen only once. Sequenced: PBMCs or a T cell subset sorted from them (not recorded which). These receptors originate from a young man who had mild COVID-19 (a few samples of this study predate the infection). Cell type and time point are not known. Each CDR3 is given with its conserved first and last residue. The order of the fields is CDR3 protein, CDR3 DNA, D gene, clone size, V gene, J gene. A D gene is named only where the DNA matches it firmly. Only part of the rows carry a size: once, few, many, or a class if the clone is expanded.

CAISGETSGGAGETQYF	TGTGCCATCAGTGGGGAGACTAGCGGGGGGGCCGGAGAGACCCAGTACTTC	TRBD2	few	TRBV10-3	TRBJ2-5
CASSFQVADTQYF	TGCGCCAGCAGCTTCCAGGTCGCAGATACGCAGTATTTT	-	-	TRBV5-1	TRBJ2-3
CASSPRTGGSTDTQYF	TGTGCCAGCAGTCCTAGGACAGGGGGATCCACAGATACGCAGTATTTT	TRBD1	few	TRBV6-1	TRBJ2-3
CASSHDRGSPDQPQHF	TGCGCCAGCAGCCATGACAGGGGGTCCCCCGATCAGCCCCAGCATTTT	TRBD1	few	TRBV4-3	TRBJ1-5
CATSDADRLPNQPQHF	TGTGCCACCAGTGATGCGGACAGGCTTCCCAATCAGCCCCAGCATTTT	TRBD1	once	TRBV24-1	TRBJ1-5
CASSFRDRGVVETQYF	TGCGCCAGCAGCTTCCGGGACAGGGGCGTTGTAGAGACCCAGTACTTC	TRBD1	-	TRBV5-1	TRBJ2-5
CASSRTGGEYGYTF	TGTGCCAGCAGCCGGACAGGGGGGGAGTATGGCTACACCTTC	TRBD1	few	TRBV7-2	TRBJ1-2
CASSRSGTYEQYF	TGTGCCAGCAGCAGGTCCGGGACCTACGAGCAGTACTTC	-	many	TRBV11-1	TRBJ2-7
CASSLTQGGNQPQHF	TGTGCCAGCAGCTTAACACAGGGAGGCAATCAGCCCCAGCATTTT	-	-	TRBV7-9	TRBJ1-5
CASSTARGRQETQYF	TGTGCCAGCAGCACGGCAAGGGGGAGGCAAGAGACCCAGTACTTC	-	few	TRBV7-9	TRBJ2-5
CASSPVLDGHSGNTIYF	TGTGCCAGCTCACCAGTATTGGACGGGCACTCTGGAAACACCATATATTTT	-	-	TRBV18	TRBJ1-3
CASTHLQNTEAFF	TGTGCCAGCACCCATTTACAAAACACTGAAGCTTTCTTT	-	few	TRBV12-3/TRBV12-4	TRBJ1-1
CSATLQGAWKPQHF	TGCAGTGCTACATTACAGGGGGCTTGGAAGCCCCAGCATTTT	TRBD1	-	TRBV20-1	TRBJ1-5
CASAGLMNTEAFF	TGTGCCAGCGCCGGTTTGATGAACACTGAAGCTTTCTTT	-	many	TRBV28	TRBJ1-1
CASSPEGRHNEQFF	TGTGCCAGCAGCCCCGAGGGACGGCACAATGAGCAGTTCTTC	-	many	TRBV5-6	TRBJ2-1
CASSPDRLGTQYF	TGTGCCAGCAGCCCCGACAGGCTCGGAACCCAGTACTTC	-	-	TRBV11-1	TRBJ2-5
CASSLEGVGTQYF	TGTGCCAGCAGCTTAGAAGGTGTGGGTACGCAGTATTTT	-	-	TRBV11-2	TRBJ2-3
CASSLAQGNSPLHF	TGCGCCAGCAGCTTGGCACAGGGGAATTCACCCCTCCACTTT	TRBD1	-	TRBV5-1	TRBJ1-6
CASKAGGNTGELFF	TGCGCCAGCAAGGCGGGAGGGAACACCGGGGAGCTGTTTTTT	TRBD2	-	TRBV10-2	TRBJ2-2
CASSGGTGANYGYTF	TGTGCCAGCAGCGGGGGGACAGGGGCTAACTATGGCTACACCTTC	TRBD1	-	TRBV5-5	TRBJ1-2
CASSPRRAGRGELFF	TGTGCCAGCAGCCCTCGGCGGGCGGGGCGAGGGGAGCTGTTTTTT	-	-	TRBV7-2	TRBJ2-2
CASRDSALIMNTEAFF	TGTGCCAGCCGGGACAGCGCCCTCATTATGAACACTGAAGCTTTCTTT	TRBD1	-	TRBV12-3/TRBV12-4	TRBJ1-1
CASSPRGGNGANVLTF	TGTGCCAGCAGCCCCCGGGGAGGGAATGGGGCCAACGTCCTGACTTTC	TRBD2	-	TRBV7-9	TRBJ2-6
CSARTHGDPWGSTDTQYF	TGCAGTGCTAGGACTCACGGGGACCCCTGGGGATCCACAGATACGCAGTATTTT	-	-	TRBV20-1	TRBJ2-3
CASSPPGQKNTF	TGTGCCAGCAGTCCTCCGGGACAGAAGAACACCTTC	TRBD1	few	TRBV6-2/TRBV6-3	TRBJ1-2
CASSMVGGGNQPQHF	TGTGCCAGTAGTATGGTGGGTGGGGGCAATCAGCCCCAGCATTTT	-	few	TRBV19	TRBJ1-5
CAWGDSHPGTQYF	TGTGCCTGGGGGGACTCCCACCCGGGGACCCAGTACTTC	-	many	TRBV30	TRBJ2-5
CASSARTQETQYF	TGTGCCAGCAGCGCCCGGACTCAAGAGACCCAGTACTTC	-	few	TRBV9	TRBJ2-5
CASSLYGQNNEQFF	TGCGCCAGCAGCCTATACGGACAGAACAATGAGCAGTTCTTC	-	few	TRBV4-3	TRBJ2-1
CATSDLRGPAGELFF	TGTGCCACCAGTGATTTGAGGGGGCCGGCCGGGGAGCTGTTTTTT	TRBD1	-	TRBV24-1	TRBJ2-2
CASAPGGNTEAFF	TGCGCCAGCGCGCCGGGGGGGAACACTGAAGCTTTCTTT	-	few	TRBV5-1	TRBJ1-1
CASSQGVGARTEAFF	TGTGCCAGCAGCCAAGGGGTAGGGGCCCGCACTGAAGCTTTCTTT	-	-	TRBV3-1	TRBJ1-1
CASRAGTINTDTQYF	TGCGCCAGCAGAGCCGGGACTATTAACACAGATACGCAGTATTTT	TRBD2	-	TRBV10-2	TRBJ2-3
CASSGIQGDDTQYF	TGCGCCAGCAGCGGAATACAGGGGGACGATACGCAGTATTTT	TRBD1	few	TRBV5-1	TRBJ2-3
CASSEALSTDTQYF	TGTGCCAGCAGTGAAGCGCTTAGCACAGATACGCAGTATTTT	-	few	TRBV2	TRBJ2-3
CASSLEEPSTQYF	TGTGCCAGCAGCTTAGAGGAGCCTTCCACGCAGTATTTT	-	-	TRBV11-1	TRBJ2-3
CSAREPGLNTEAFF	TGCAGTGCTAGAGAGCCCGGTTTGAACACTGAAGCTTTCTTT	-	many	TRBV20-1	TRBJ1-1
CASSPRPRTGVGGEKLFF	TGTGCCAGCAGTCCACGGCCCCGGACAGGGGTTGGAGGAGAAAAACTGTTTTTT	TRBD1	-	TRBV6-2/TRBV6-3	TRBJ1-4
CSVEVVRASGYTF	TGCAGCGTTGAGGTGGTCCGAGCCTCTGGCTACACCTTC	-	-	TRBV29-1	TRBJ1-2
CASSRGANQPQHF	TGTGCCAGCAGTCGGGGGGCTAATCAGCCCCAGCATTTT	-	many	TRBV5-8	TRBJ1-5
CASSQAAWGNEQFF	TGCGCCAGCAGCCAAGCCGCCTGGGGAAATGAGCAGTTCTTC	-	-	TRBV4-3	TRBJ2-1
CASSQVSAGEGGYTF	TGTGCCAGCAGCCAAGTATCGGCAGGGGAAGGAGGCTACACCTTC	-	few	TRBV3-1	TRBJ1-2
CASSPGNLAGVRETQYF	TGTGCCAGCAGCCCCGGAAACTTAGCGGGGGTGCGAGAGACCCAGTACTTC	TRBD2	few	TRBV6-5	TRBJ2-5
CASSPGRVWSTEAFF	TGCGCCAGCAGCCCGGGGAGGGTGTGGAGCACTGAAGCTTTCTTT	-	-	TRBV4-3	TRBJ1-1
CASSEYTGGDTQYF	TGTGCCAGCAGTGAATATACAGGGGGAGATACGCAGTATTTT	TRBD1	few	TRBV25-1	TRBJ2-3
CASSFVAGGPGSYNEQFF	TGTGCCAGCAGCTTTGTAGCGGGGGGGCCCGGCTCCTACAATGAGCAGTTCTTC	TRBD2	-	TRBV7-2	TRBJ2-1
CASSSRLAGGQGETQYF	TGCGCCAGCAGCTCTCGACTAGCGGGGGGCCAGGGGGAGACCCAGTACTTC	TRBD2	-	TRBV5-1	TRBJ2-5
CASSPGETALIGTQYF	TGCGCCAGCAGCCCTGGGGAGACAGCCCTTATCGGTACGCAGTATTTT	-	-	TRBV5-1	TRBJ2-3